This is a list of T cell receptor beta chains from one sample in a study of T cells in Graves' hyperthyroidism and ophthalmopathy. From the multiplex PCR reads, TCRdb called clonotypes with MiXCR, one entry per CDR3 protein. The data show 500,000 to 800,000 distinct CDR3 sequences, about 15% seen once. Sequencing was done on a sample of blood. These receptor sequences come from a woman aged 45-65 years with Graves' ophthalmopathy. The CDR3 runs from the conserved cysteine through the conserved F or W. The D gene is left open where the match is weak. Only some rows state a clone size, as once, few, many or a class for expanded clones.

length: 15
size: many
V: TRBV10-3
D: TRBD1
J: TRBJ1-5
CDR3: CAISEDRALNQPQHF
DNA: TGTGCCATCAGTGAGGACAGGGCTCTCAATCAGCCCCAGCATTTT

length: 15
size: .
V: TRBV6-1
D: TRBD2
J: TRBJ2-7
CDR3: CASRGLAGGLDEQYF
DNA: TGTGCCAGCAGGGGACTAGCGGGAGGGTTGGACGAGCAGTACTTC

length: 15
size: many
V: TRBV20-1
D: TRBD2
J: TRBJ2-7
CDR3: CSAKDSGRAFWEQYF
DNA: TGCAGTGCTAAAGATAGCGGGAGGGCCTTTTGGGAGCAGTACTTC

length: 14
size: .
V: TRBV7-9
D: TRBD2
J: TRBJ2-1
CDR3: CASTSGRANNEQFF
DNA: TGTGCCAGTACTAGCGGGAGGGCCAACAATGAGCAGTTCTTC

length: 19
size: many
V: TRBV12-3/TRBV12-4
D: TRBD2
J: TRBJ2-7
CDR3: CASSPAQGLAGGASYEQYF
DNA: TGTGCCAGCAGTCCCGCCCAAGGACTAGCGGGAGGAGCCTCCTACGAGCAGTACTTC

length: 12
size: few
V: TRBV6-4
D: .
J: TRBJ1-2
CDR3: CASSESGNGYTF
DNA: TGTGCCAGCAGTGAATCGGGGAATGGCTACACCTTC

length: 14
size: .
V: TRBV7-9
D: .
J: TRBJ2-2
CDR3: CASSPPVNTGELFF
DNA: TGTGCCAGCAGCCCGCCCGTGAACACCGGGGAGCTGTTTTTT

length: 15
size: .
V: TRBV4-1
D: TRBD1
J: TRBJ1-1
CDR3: CASSRGQGPRTEAFF
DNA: TGCGCCAGCAGCCGAGGACAGGGTCCAAGAACTGAAGCTTTCTTT

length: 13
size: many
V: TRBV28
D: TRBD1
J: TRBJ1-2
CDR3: CASSSGTDYGYTF
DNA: TGTGCCAGCAGTTCCGGGACAGACTATGGCTACACCTTC

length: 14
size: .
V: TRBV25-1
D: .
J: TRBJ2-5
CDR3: CASEDTAEWKTQYF
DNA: TGTGCCAGCGAGGATACGGCGGAGTGGAAGACCCAGTACTTC

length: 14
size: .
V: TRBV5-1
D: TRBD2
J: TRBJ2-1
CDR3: CASGLAGGENEQFF
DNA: TGCGCCAGTGGACTAGCGGGAGGAGAAAATGAGCAGTTCTTC

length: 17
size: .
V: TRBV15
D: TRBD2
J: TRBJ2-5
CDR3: CATSRDASGSRRETQYF
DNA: TGTGCCACCAGCAGAGATGCTAGCGGGAGTCGTCGAGAGACCCAGTACTTC

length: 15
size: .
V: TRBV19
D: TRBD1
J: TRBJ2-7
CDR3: CASSGQGPPFFEQYF
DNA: TGTGCCAGCTCGGGACAGGGACCCCCGTTTTTCGAGCAGTACTTC

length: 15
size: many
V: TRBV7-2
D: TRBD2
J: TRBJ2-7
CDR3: CASSLVGLASYEQYF
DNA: TGTGCCAGCAGCTTAGTGGGACTAGCGTCCTACGAGCAGTACTTC

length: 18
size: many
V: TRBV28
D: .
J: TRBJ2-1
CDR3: CASRSRMGLPYSYNEQFF
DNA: TGTGCCAGCAGATCAAGAATGGGACTCCCGTATTCCTACAATGAGCAGTTCTTC

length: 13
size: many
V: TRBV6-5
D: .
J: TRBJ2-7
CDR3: CASSYSKGYEQYF
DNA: TGTGCCAGCAGTTACTCGAAAGGCTACGAGCAGTACTTC